The 21 T cell receptor beta chains below come from one sample, sequenced in a study of neoadjuvant anti-PD-1 for oral cavity cancer. Measured with immunoSEQ multiplex PCR; TCRdb has only the in-frame clones, and not every one. In the table there are more than 12,000 clones, roughly 64% of which are singletons. Material: PBMCs, obtained before nivolumab (anti-PD-1) treatment. The receptors here all came from a person aged 35 to 85 with oral cavity squamous cell carcinoma.

J is TRBJ2-7 and V is TRBV7-2; TRBD1 aligns across 7 bases. J lost 0 bases, V lost 0 bases, and 5 bases had no gene match. The CDR3 covers 16 residues. Germline V gene lookup returns CDR1 SGHTA and CDR2 FQGNSA. In DNA form, the CDR3 reads TGTGCCAGCAGCTTAGCTTCATCAGGGGGCTCCTACGAGCAGTACTTC. Translation: CASSLASSGGSYEQYF. Filled out from reference TRBV7-2 and TRBJ2-7, the complete variable domain reads GAGVSQSPSNKVTEKGKDVELRCDPISGHTALYWYRQSLGQGLEFLIYFQGNSAPDKSGLPSDRFSAERTGGSVSTLTIQRTQQEDSAVYLCASSLASSGGSYEQYFGPGTRLTVT.

The chain combines TRBV9 with TRBJ1-1; 8 bases match TRBD1. The CDR3 has 14 amino acids. The germline CDR1 and CDR2 sequences are SGDLS and YYNGEE. After removal of 8 bases from V and 6 bases from J, the junction contained 12 bases not matched to a gene. Here the CDR3 DNA reads TGTGCCAGTGGGGGCCGGGACAGGACCTCTGAAGCTTTCTTT. Amino acid sequence: CASGGRDRTSEAFF.

This clone was observed a few times. The germline gene is not matched at one end of the junction; a read error may be the cause. V is TRBV19 and J is TRBJ2-7; D gene unclear. In germline, CDR1 is LNHDA, CDR2 SQIVND (reference sequence). This CDR3 comprises 14 residues. This chain's CDR3 is CASSEASRPSSLHF. The CDR3 DNA follows: TGTGCCAGTAGTGAGGCGAGTAGACCGTCTTCCTTGCACTTC.

The chain uses TRBV6-5 and TRBJ1-1; D ambiguous. Germline V gene sequence: CDR1 MNHEY, CDR2 SVGAGI. CDR3 size: 13 residues. Trimming removed 6 bases at V and 1 base at J, with 9 bases between. For the CDR3, the DNA is TGTGCCAGCAGCTCGGACGGGAACACTGAAGCTTTCTTT. It specifies CASSSDGNTEAFF.

The chain recombines TRBV19 with TRBJ1-4; no definite D call. CDR3 length: 10 amino acids. V lost 4 bases and J 11 bases, leaving 5 bases between the germline ends. Germline CDR1 is LNHDA and CDR2 is SQIVND (reference sequence). The CDR3 coding sequence is TGTGCCAGTAGTAGAGAGAAACTGTTTTTT. Its translation is CASSREKLFF.

This clone occurred a few times. DNA of the CDR3: TGTGCCAGCAGCTTGACAGCCGTAACCTCCTACGAGCAGTACTTC. Protein: CASSLTAVTSYEQYF. This chain links TRBV7-3 with TRBJ2-7; possible D gene TRBD1, 5 bases. V was cut by 3 bases and J by 0 bases, with 12 bases left in between. The CDR3 contains 15 residues. In germline, CDR1 is SGHTA, CDR2 FQGTGA.

V and J are TRBV4-1 and TRBJ2-1, with 12 bases lining up with TRBD2. Per the germline V gene, CDR1 is MGHRA and CDR2 is YSYEKL. The CDR3 runs 17 residues. J was trimmed by 3 bases and V by 4 bases; bases with no gene match: 7. The CDR3 nucleotides are TGCGCCAGCAGCCGGGGACCGGGACTAGCGGGCTACAATGAGCAGTTCTTC. It translates to CASSRGPGLAGYNEQFF.

CDR3 protein: CASSKGRGQETQYF. For the CDR3, the DNA is TGTGCCAGCAGCAAAGGCAGGGGCCAAGAGACCCAGTACTTC. The chain recombines TRBV21-1 with TRBJ2-5; the table names TRBD1, a call not compared with the DNA. TRBV21-1 is a pseudogene segment. CDR3 length: 14 amino acids.

For the CDR3, the DNA is TGTGCCAGAAACGCCGAGAGGACAGGGTCCCACGAGCAGTACTTC. Its translation is CARNAERTGSHEQYF. The rearrangement uses TRBV6-1 and TRBJ2-7, with 8 bases that match TRBD1. Germline V gene lookup returns CDR1 MNHNS and CDR2 SASEGT. V was clipped by 9 bases and J by 5 bases; unmatched bases: 15. CDR3 size: 15 residues.

The chain employs TRBV7-6 and TRBJ2-2, with TRBD2 matching 7 bases. Germline V gene lookup returns CDR1 SGHVS and CDR2 FNYEAQ. J was trimmed by 8 bases and V by 5 bases; bases with no gene match: 5. This CDR3 region has 13 residues. CDR3 in DNA: TGTGCCAGCAGCCCAACTAGCGATGGGGAGCTGTTTTTT. Encoded protein: CASSPTSDGELFF. Using reference TRBV7-6 and TRBJ2-2 for the parts outside the CDR3, the full variable domain is GAGVSQSPRYKVTKRGQDVALRCDPISGHVSLYWYRQALGQGPEFLTYFNYEAQQDKSGLPNDRFSAERPEGSISTLTIQRTEQRDSAMYRCASSPTSDGELFFGEGSRLTVL.

This clone was detected once. J is TRBJ1-3 and V is TRBV30, with TRBD1 matching 7 bases. The germline V gene has CDR1 GTSNPN and CDR2 SVGIG (reference sequence). The ends lost 4 bases at V and 5 bases at J; junction bases unmatched: 5. The CDR3 runs 13 residues. CDR3 DNA sequence: TGTGCCTGGAAGGGACAGCTTAGAAACACCATATATTTT. This translates into CAWKGQLRNTIYF.

This clone was recorded a few times. The V gene is TRBV5-4, the J gene TRBJ1-2; no definite D call. Germline CDR1 and CDR2: SGHNT and YYREEE (reference sequence). This CDR3 contains 14 residues. With 4 bases removed from V and 1 base from J, the gap between germline ends came to 11 bases. CDR3 protein: CASSLQNFNYGYTF. For the CDR3, the DNA is TGTGCCAGCAGCCTCCAGAATTTTAACTATGGCTACACCTTC.

This chain joins TRBV29-1 and TRBJ1-3, with D hard to call. The CDR3 runs 13 residues. Looked up from germline, CDR1 is SQVTM and CDR2 is ANQGSEA. V lost 6 bases, J lost 0 bases, and 9 bases lay in between. The CDR3 DNA reads TGCAGCGTCCGCCGAGGCTCTGGAAACACCATATATTTT. Protein product: CSVRRGSGNTIYF. Full variable domain (rest looked up from reference TRBV29-1 and TRBJ1-3): SAVISQKPSRDICQRGTSLTIQCQVDSQVTMMFWYRQQPGQSLTLIATANQGSEATYESGFVIDKFPISRPNLTFSTLTVSNMSPEDSSIYLCSVRRGSGNTIYFGEGSWLTVV.

V is TRBV9 and J is TRBJ2-1; 7 bases map to TRBD1. Trimming at V came to 2 bases and at J to 10 bases, leaving 6 bases not matched to a gene. CDR3 length: 13 residues. Germline CDR1 reads SGDLS; CDR2 reads YYNGEE. Written as DNA, the CDR3 is TGTGCCAGCAGCGTGGGACAGACAATAGAGCAGTTCTTC. Amino acid sequence: CASSVGQTIEQFF.

A few counts support this clone. In DNA, the CDR3 is TGTGCCAGCAGCCACAGGGGTGGGCAGCCCCAGCATTTT. This codes for CASSHRGGQPQHF. The gene calls are TRBV6-1 and TRBJ1-5, with 7 nucleotides matching TRBD1. The V and J ends lost 6 bases and 7 bases, in that order; junction bases with no gene match: 6. The germline gives CDR1 MNHNS, CDR2 SASEGT. The CDR3 consists of 13 residues.

This clone has more than one count but fewer than ten. CDR3 in amino acids: CATSKGWQGGTGELFF. The CDR3 bases are TGTGCCACCAGCAAGGGCTGGCAGGGGGGCACCGGGGAGCTGTTTTTT. J is TRBJ2-2 and V is TRBV15; D possibly corresponds to TRBD1 (7 bases). V was trimmed by 4 bases and J by 4 bases, leaving 16 bases between them. CDR1 is LNHNV, CDR2 YYDKDF, per germline (reference sequence). The CDR3 has 16 residues.

V usage is TRBV19 and J usage is TRBJ2-3; tentative D call: TRBD1 (6 bases). This CDR3 is 15 amino acids long. Germline-derived CDR1 and CDR2 are LNHDA and SQIVND (reference sequence). V lost 1 base, J lost 1 base, and 9 bases lay in between. The CDR3 DNA reads as TGTGCCAGTAGTATAGGGGACATCCGCACAGATACGCAGTATTTT. Encoded protein: CASSIGDIRTDTQYF. The whole variable domain, remainder taken from reference TRBV19 and TRBJ2-3, is DGGITQSPKYLFRKEGQNVTLSCEQNLNHDAMYWYRQDPGQGLRLIYYSQIVNDFQKGDIAEGYSVSREKKESFPLTVTSAQKNPTAFYLCASSIGDIRTDTQYFGPGTRLTVL.

The chain couples TRBV4-1 to TRBJ2-5, with D hard to call. V was shortened by 1 base and J by 5 bases, with 8 bases between the two germline ends. The germline CDR1 and CDR2 sequences are MGHRA and YSYEKL. This CDR3 comprises 13 residues. Written as DNA, the CDR3 is TGCGCCAGCAGCCAAGTAGGGCGGGAGACCCAGTACTTC. Its protein is CASSQVGRETQYF.

The CDR3, as DNA: TGTGCCAGCCGTAACATGAACACTGAAGCTTTCTTT. Protein product: CASRNMNTEAFF. The gene calls are TRBV5-5 and TRBJ1-1; D is ambiguous. Trimming left V 7 bases short and J 0 bases short, with 7 bases between. CDR1 SGHKS and CDR2 YYEKEE come from the germline V gene (reference sequence). This CDR3 spans 12 amino acids.

This chain uses TRBV5-1 with TRBJ2-4; TRBD2 is a possible D gene (5 bases). This CDR3 is built from 18 residues. Trimming removed 0 bases at V and 0 bases at J, with 16 bases between. Germline V gives CDR1 SGHRS, CDR2 YFSETQ. CDR3 in DNA: TGCGCCAGCAGCTTGGTTCAGGACTCTATGCTAGCCAAAAACATTCAGTACTTC. Protein sequence: CASSLVQDSMLAKNIQYF.

The V call is TRBV2, the J call TRBJ1-2, with D tentatively TRBD1 (5 bases). The CDR3 totals 16 residues. Germline assignment: CDR1 SNHLY and CDR2 FYNNEI. Trimming left V 6 bases short and J 6 bases short, with 23 bases between. The CDR3 protein is CASSPGRARGEDGYTF. CDR3 DNA: TGTGCCAGCAGCCCGGGCCGGGCCCGGGGGGAGGATGGCTACACCTTC. The whole variable domain, filled in from reference TRBV2 and TRBJ1-2, reads EPEVTQTPSHQVTQMGQEVILRCVPISNHLYFYWYRQILGQKVEFLVSFYNNEISEKSEIFDDQFSVERPDGSNFTLKIRSTKLEDSAMYFCASSPGRARGEDGYTFGSGTRLTVV.